These T cell receptor beta chains were read from a single sample in a study of early T cells in non-severe SARS-CoV-2 infection. TCRdb fed the 5' RACE reads into MiXCR, producing one record per CDR3 protein. The table lists 70,000 to 90,000 distinct CDR3 sequences, about a sixth of them singletons, with roughly an eighth in the top ten. The material sequenced was whole blood. The receptors come from an adult who was a healthcare worker with PCR-confirmed SARS-CoV-2 infection or an uninfected control (not recorded which). CDR3s include the opening cysteine and the closing phenylalanine or tryptophan. The D gene is left open where the match is weak. A clone size is listed for some rows: how often the clone was seen (once, few, many), or a class if it is expanded.

d_call	v_call	clone_size	j_call	cdr3_nt	cdr3_aa
.	TRBV29-1	few	TRBJ2-2	TGCAGCGGACGGACAGCGAACACCGGGGAGCTGTTTTTT	CSGRTANTGELFF
.	TRBV29-1	.	TRBJ1-1	TGCAGCGTAAGGGCGGACAACGACTGGGTTACTGAAGCTTTCTTT	CSVRADNDWVTEAFF
.	TRBV7-6	few	TRBJ1-2	TGTGCCAGCAGCTTAGCGGTCGGCTTTAACTATGGCTACACCTTC	CASSLAVGFNYGYTF
.	TRBV7-2	.	TRBJ2-7	TGTGCCAGCAGCTTAGCGCAAAGCGCCGAGCAGTACTTC	CASSLAQSAEQYF
TRBD2	TRBV6-2/TRBV6-3	many	TRBJ2-7	TGTGCCAGCAGCTCGGTACTAGCGAGAACCTACGAGCAGTACTTC	CASSSVLARTYEQYF
TRBD1	TRBV12-3/TRBV12-4	few	TRBJ2-4	TGTGCCAGCAGTCGACAGGGTGTAGCCAAAAACATTCAGTACTTC	CASSRQGVAKNIQYF
.	TRBV6-6	.	TRBJ1-3	TGTGCCAGCAGTCCATACTCTGGAAACACCATATATTTT	CASSPYSGNTIYF
.	TRBV7-8	.	TRBJ1-4	TGTGCCAGCAGCTTAGTAACCTGGAACGAAAAACTGTTTTTT	CASSLVTWNEKLFF
.	TRBV6-1	.	TRBJ1-5	TGTGCCAGCAGTGACACAGGGTACAGCAATCAGCCCCAGCATTTT	CASSDTGYSNQPQHF
.	TRBV11-2	few	TRBJ2-7	TGTGCCAGCAGCTTATCGACGACCTACGAGCAGTACTTC	CASSLSTTYEQYF
.	TRBV7-9	.	TRBJ2-5	TGTGCCAGCAGCTTAAGCGGAACACAAGAGACCCAGTACTTC	CASSLSGTQETQYF
.	TRBV29-1	few	TRBJ2-7	TGCAGCGTTGAAGTAACAGGCGAGCAGTACTTC	CSVEVTGEQYF
.	TRBV20-1	.	TRBJ2-1	TGCAGTGCTAGAGTTCGTAATAATGAGCAGTTCTTC	CSARVRNNEQFF
.	TRBV29-1	many	TRBJ2-7	TGCAGCGTTGAACCGCAGAGAGGGACCTACGAGCAGTACTTC	CSVEPQRGTYEQYF
TRBD2	TRBV7-2	.	TRBJ2-1	TGTGCCAGCAGCAGGACTAGCGTTTTCTACAATGAGCAGTTCTTC	CASSRTSVFYNEQFF
.	TRBV10-3	.	TRBJ2-1	TGTGCCATCAGTTTCCCGGGAGAGCAGTTCTTC	CAISFPGEQFF
.	TRBV5-1	many	TRBJ2-6	TGCGCCAGCAGCTTGGAAGGATCTGGGGCCAACGTCCTGACTTTC	CASSLEGSGANVLTF
TRBD1	TRBV27	few	TRBJ1-6	TGTGCCAGCAGTTCACCGGGACAGGGTTGGAATTCACCCCTCCACTTT	CASSSPGQGWNSPLHF
TRBD2	TRBV7-2	few	TRBJ2-1	TGTGCCAGCAGCACCGGGACTAGCGGATACAATGAGCAGTTCTTC	CASSTGTSGYNEQFF
TRBD2	TRBV19	many	TRBJ2-7	TGTGCCAGTAGTATAGGGAGCGGGGCCGCCTACGAGCAGTACTTC	CASSIGSGAAYEQYF
.	TRBV9	many	TRBJ2-7	TGTGCCAGCAGCGTAGTTGCGGAGCCGTGGTACTTC	CASSVVAEPWYF
.	TRBV29-1	.	TRBJ2-7	TGCAGCGTCGCAACGAACGAGCAGTACTTC	CSVATNEQYF
.	TRBV30	many	TRBJ1-1	TGTGCCTGGAGTGTATGGGGGTGGGGTGAGGGCACTGAAGCTTTCTTT	CAWSVWGWGEGTEAFF
.	TRBV9	few	TRBJ2-2	TGTGCCAGCAGCACCAGAGGCAGATTCGAGGGCGGGGAGCTGTTTTTT	CASSTRGRFEGGELFF
TRBD2	TRBV6-2/TRBV6-3	.	TRBJ2-3	TGTGCCAGCACCTACCTAGCGGGGGAGATCACAGATACGCAGTATTTT	CASTYLAGEITDTQYF
.	TRBV7-6	many	TRBJ1-5	TGTGCCAGCAGCTCGGACAGAAGTCAGCCCCAGCATTTT	CASSSDRSQPQHF